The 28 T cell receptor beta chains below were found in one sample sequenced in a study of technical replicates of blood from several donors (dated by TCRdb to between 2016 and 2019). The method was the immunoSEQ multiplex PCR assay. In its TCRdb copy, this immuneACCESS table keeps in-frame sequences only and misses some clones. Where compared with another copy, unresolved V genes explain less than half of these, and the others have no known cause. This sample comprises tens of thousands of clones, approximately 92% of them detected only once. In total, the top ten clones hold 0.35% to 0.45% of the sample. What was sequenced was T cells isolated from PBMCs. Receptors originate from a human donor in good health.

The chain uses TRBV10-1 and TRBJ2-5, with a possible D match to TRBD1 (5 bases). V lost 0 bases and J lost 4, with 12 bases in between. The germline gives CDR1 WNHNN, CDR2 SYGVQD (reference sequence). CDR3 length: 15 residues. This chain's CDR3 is CASSESRQGLETQYF. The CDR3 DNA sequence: TGCGCCAGCAGTGAGTCGCGGCAGGGATTAGAGACCCAGTACTTC.

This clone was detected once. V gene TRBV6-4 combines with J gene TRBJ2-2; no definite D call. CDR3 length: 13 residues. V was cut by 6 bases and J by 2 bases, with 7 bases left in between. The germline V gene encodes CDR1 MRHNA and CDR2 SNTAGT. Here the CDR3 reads CASRRFNTGELFF. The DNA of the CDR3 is TGTGCCAGCAGGCGGTTTAACACCGGGGAGCTGTTTTTT.

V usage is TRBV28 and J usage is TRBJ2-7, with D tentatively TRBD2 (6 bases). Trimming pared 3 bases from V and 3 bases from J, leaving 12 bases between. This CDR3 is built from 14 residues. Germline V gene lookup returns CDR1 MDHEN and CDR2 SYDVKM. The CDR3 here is CASSFSRLVYEQYF. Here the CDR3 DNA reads TGTGCCAGCAGTTTTTCCCGACTAGTCTACGAGCAGTACTTC.

CDR3 nucleotide sequence: TGCGCCAGCAGCCTCTCCTACAGGGGCTACGAGCAGTACTTC. Translating gives CASSLSYRGYEQYF. The chain joins TRBV4-3 to TRBJ2-7, with 7 bases identical to TRBD1. CDR3 length equals 14 residues. Germline lookup yields CDR1 LGHNA and CDR2 YSLEER. Germline trimming cut 4 bases from V and 3 bases from J; bases unmatched to any gene: 6.

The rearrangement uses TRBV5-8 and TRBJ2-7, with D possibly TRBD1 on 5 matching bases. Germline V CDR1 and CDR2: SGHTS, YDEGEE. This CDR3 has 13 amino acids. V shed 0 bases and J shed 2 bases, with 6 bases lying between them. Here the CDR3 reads CASSLAGTYEQYF. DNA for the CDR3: TGTGCCAGCAGCTTGGCAGGGACCTACGAGCAGTACTTC.

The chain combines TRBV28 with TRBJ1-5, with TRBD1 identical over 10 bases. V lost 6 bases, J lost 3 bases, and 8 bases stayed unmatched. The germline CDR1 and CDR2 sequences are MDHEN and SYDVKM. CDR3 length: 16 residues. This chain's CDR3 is CASSSSGTGVNQPQHF. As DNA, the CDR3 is TGTGCCAGCAGCTCGTCCGGGACAGGGGTCAATCAGCCCCAGCATTTT.

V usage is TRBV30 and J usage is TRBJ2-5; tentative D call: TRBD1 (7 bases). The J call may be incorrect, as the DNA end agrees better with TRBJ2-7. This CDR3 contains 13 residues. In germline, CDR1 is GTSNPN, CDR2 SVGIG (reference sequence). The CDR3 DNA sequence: TGTGCCACAACGGCAGGGGGGTTGAACGAGCAGTACTTC. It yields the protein CATTAGGLNEQYF.

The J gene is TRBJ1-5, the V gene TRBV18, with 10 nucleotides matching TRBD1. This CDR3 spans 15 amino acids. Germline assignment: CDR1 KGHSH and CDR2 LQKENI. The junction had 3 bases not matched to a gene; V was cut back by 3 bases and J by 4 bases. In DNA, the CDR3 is TGTGCCAGCTCACCCCCGGGACAGGGGAATCAGCCCCAGCATTTT. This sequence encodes CASSPPGQGNQPQHF.

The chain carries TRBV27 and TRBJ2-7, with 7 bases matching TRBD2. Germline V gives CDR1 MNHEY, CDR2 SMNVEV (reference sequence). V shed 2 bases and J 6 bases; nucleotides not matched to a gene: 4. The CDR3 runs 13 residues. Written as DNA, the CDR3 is TGTGCCAGCAGTTTAAGTACTAGCGCCGAGCAGTACTTC. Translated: CASSLSTSAEQYF.

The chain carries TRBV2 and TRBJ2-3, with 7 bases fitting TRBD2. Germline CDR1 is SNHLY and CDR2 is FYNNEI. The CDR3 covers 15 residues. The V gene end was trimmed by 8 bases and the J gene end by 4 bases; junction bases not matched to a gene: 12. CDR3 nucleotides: TGTGCCAGCCAGCTGGTGGGAGGGGACGCAGATACGCAGTATTTT. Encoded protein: CASQLVGGDADTQYF.

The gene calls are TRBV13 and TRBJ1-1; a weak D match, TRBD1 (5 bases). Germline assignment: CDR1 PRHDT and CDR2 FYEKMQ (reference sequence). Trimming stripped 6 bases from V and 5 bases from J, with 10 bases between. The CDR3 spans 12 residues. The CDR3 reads CASSPRQTEAFF. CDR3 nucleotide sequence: TGTGCCAGCAGTCCAAGACAGACTGAAGCTTTCTTT.

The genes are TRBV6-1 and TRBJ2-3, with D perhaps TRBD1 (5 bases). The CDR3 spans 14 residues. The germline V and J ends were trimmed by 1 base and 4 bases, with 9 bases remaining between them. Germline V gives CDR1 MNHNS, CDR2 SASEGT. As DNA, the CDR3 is TGTGCCAGCAGTGAAGTCTACAGGCCAGATACGCAGTATTTT. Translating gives CASSEVYRPDTQYF.

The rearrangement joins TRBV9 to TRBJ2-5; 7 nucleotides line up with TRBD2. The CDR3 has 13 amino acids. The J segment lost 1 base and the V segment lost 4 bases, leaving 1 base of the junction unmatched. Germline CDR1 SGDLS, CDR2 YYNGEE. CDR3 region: CASSQRGQETQYF. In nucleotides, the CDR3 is TGTGCCAGCAGCCAGCGGGGCCAAGAGACCCAGTACTTC.

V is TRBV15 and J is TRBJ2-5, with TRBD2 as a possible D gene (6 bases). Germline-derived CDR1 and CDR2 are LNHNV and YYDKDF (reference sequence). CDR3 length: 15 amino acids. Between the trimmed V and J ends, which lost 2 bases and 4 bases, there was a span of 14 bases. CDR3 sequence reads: CATSRSTRERETQYF. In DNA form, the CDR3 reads TGTGCCACCAGCAGATCCACCCGGGAGCGAGAGACCCAGTACTTC.

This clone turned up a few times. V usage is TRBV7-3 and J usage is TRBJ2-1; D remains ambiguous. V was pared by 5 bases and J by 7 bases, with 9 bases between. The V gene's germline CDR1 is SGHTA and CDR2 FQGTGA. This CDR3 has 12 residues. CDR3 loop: CASSPTHNEQFF. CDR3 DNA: TGTGCCAGCAGCCCCACACATAATGAGCAGTTCTTC. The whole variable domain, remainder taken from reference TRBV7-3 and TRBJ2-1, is GAGVSQTPSNKVTEKGKYVELRCDPISGHTALYWYRQSLGQGPEFLIYFQGTGAADDSGLPNDRFFAVRPEGSVSTLKIQRTERGDSAVYLCASSPTHNEQFFGPGTRLTVL.

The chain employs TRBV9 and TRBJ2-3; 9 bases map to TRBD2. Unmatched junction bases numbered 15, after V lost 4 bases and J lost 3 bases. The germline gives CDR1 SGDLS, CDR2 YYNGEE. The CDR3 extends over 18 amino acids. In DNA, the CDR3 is TGTGCCAGCAGCTCGAGAGGGATTAGTAGCGGGAGAACAGATACGCAGTATTTT. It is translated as CASSSRGISSGRTDTQYF. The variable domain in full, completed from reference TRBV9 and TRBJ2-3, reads DSGVTQTPKHLITATGQRVTLRCSPRSGDLSVYWYQQSLDQGLQFLIQYYNGEERAKGNILERFSAQQFPDLHSELNLSSLELGDSALYFCASSSRGISSGRTDTQYFGPGTRLTVL.

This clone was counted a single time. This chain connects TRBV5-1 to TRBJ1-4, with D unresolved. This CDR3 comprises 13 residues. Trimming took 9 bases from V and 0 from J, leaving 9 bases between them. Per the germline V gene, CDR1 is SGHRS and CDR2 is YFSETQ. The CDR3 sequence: CATRTTTNEKLFF. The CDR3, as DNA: TGCGCCACCCGGACTACAACTAATGAAAAACTGTTTTTT.

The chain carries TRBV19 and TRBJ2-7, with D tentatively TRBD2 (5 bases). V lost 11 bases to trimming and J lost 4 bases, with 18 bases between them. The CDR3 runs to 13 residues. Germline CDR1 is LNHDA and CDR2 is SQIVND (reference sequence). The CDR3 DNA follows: TGTGCCGCCTCGGCAGCGGTTGAATACGAGCAGTACTTC. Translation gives CAASAAVEYEQYF.

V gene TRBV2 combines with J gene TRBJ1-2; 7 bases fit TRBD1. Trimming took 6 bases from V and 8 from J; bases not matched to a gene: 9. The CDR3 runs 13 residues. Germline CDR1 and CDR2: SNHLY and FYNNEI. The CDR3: CASRDWTGEGYTF. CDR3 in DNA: TGTGCCAGCAGAGATTGGACAGGAGAGGGCTACACCTTC.

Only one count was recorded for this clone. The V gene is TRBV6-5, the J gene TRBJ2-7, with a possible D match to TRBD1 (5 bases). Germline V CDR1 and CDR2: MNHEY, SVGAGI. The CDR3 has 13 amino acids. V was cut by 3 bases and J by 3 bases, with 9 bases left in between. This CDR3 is CASSYGHFYEQYF. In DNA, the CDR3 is TGTGCCAGCAGTTATGGACACTTCTACGAGCAGTACTTC.

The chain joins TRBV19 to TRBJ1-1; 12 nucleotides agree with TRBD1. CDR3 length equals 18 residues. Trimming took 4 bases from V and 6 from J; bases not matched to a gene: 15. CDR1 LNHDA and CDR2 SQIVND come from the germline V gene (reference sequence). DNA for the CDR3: TGTGCCAGTAGTACAGTTAGTGGGACAGGGGGCATTTTCTCTGAAGCTTTCTTT. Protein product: CASSTVSGTGGIFSEAFF.

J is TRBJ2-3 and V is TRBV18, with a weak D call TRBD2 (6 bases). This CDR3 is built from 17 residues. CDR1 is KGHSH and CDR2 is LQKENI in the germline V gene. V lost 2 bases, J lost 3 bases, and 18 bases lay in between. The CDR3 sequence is CASSPGVGSKGTDTQYF. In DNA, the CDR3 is TGTGCCAGCTCACCAGGAGTCGGGAGTAAGGGAACAGATACGCAGTATTTT.

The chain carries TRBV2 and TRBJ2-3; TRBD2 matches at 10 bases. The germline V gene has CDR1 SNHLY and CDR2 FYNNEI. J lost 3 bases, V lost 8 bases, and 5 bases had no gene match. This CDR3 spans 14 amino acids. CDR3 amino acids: CASSSGSSTDTQYF. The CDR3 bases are TGTGCCAGCTCTAGCGGGAGTTCGACAGATACGCAGTATTTT.

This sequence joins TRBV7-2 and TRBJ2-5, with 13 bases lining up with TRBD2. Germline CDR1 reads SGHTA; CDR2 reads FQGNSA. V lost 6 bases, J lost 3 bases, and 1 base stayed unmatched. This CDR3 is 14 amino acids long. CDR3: CASRGLAGKETQYF. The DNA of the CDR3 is TGTGCCAGCAGGGGACTAGCGGGGAAAGAGACCCAGTACTTC.

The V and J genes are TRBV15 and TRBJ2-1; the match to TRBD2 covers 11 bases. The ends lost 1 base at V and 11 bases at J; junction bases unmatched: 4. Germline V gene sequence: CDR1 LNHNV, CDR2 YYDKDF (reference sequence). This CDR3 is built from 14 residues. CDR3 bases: TGTGCCACCAGCAGAGCCTCGACTAGCGGGAAGCAGTTCTTC. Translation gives CATSRASTSGKQFF.

The CDR3 DNA is TGTGCCAGCAGAGTAGCGGGACAGGGAGGCGGCTACACCTTC. Amino acids: CASRVAGQGGGYTF. The genes are TRBV7-3 and TRBJ1-2; 9 bases line up with TRBD1. V dropped 6 bases and J dropped 8; count of bases not matched to a gene: 10. CDR3 length: 14 amino acids. Germline V lookup: CDR1 SGHTA, CDR2 FQGTGA.

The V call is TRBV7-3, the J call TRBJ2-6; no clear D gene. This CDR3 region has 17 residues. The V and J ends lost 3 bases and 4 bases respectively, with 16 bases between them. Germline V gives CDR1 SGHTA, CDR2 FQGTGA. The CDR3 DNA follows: TGTGCCAGCAGCTTCCTGAGCCCTCTCTCCGGGGCCAACGTCCTGACTTTC. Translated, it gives CASSFLSPLSGANVLTF.

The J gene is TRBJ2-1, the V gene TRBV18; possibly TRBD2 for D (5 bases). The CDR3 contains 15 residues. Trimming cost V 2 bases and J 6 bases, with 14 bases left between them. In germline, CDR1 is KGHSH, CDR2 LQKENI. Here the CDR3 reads CASSPGWFRGNEQFF. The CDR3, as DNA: TGTGCCAGCTCACCAGGGTGGTTCCGGGGCAATGAGCAGTTCTTC. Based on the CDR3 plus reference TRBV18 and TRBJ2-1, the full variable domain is NAGVMQNPRHLVRRRGQEARLRCSPMKGHSHVYWYRQLPEEGLKFMVYLQKENIIDESGMPKERFSAEFPKEGPSILRIQQVVRGDSAAYFCASSPGWFRGNEQFFGPGTRLTVL.